The 8 T cell receptor beta chains below come from one sample, sequenced in a study of blood T cell repertoires in COVID-19. Measured with immunoSEQ multiplex PCR; TCRdb has only the in-frame clones, and not every one. Of about 160,000 clones listed, roughly 85% were seen once; the top ten hold about 3%. Sequenced input: peripheral blood. These receptors were collected from a human donor with acute or convalescent COVID-19. The donor label of this sample is uncertain.

The chain couples TRBV7-9 to TRBJ1-1; D possibly corresponds to TRBD1 (6 bases). Trimming removed 5 bases at V and 4 bases at J, with 11 bases between. Germline V gene sequence: CDR1 SEHNR, CDR2 FQNEAQ (reference sequence). This CDR3 spans 13 amino acids. In nucleotides, the CDR3 is TGTGCCAGCAGCCTACAGGGTAGCACTGAAGCTTTCTTT. Protein: CASSLQGSTEAFF.

V usage is TRBV7-2 and J usage is TRBJ1-2, with 8 nucleotides matching TRBD1. V shed 3 bases and J 5 bases; nucleotides not matched to a gene: 14. Germline V gene lookup returns CDR1 SGHTA and CDR2 FQGNSA. CDR3 length: 17 amino acids. CDR3 residues: CASSFSKDRGVSYGYTF. CDR3 coding DNA: TGTGCCAGCAGCTTTTCGAAAGACAGGGGAGTTTCGTATGGCTACACCTTC. Combining the CDR3 with reference TRBV7-2 and TRBJ1-2 gives the whole variable domain GAGVSQSPSNKVTEKGKDVELRCDPISGHTALYWYRQSLGQGLEFLIYFQGNSAPDKSGLPSDRFSAERTGGSVSTLTIQRTQQEDSAVYLCASSFSKDRGVSYGYTFGSGTRLTVV.

Here the CDR3 DNA reads TGTGCCAGCAGCTCAATCAGGGGCGAAGCTTTCTTT. It yields the protein CASSSIRGEAFF. The chain links TRBV6-5 to TRBJ1-1; possibly TRBD1 for D (6 bases). V lost 6 bases and J lost 8, with 13 bases in between. Germline V gene data show CDR1 as MNHEY and CDR2 as SVGAGI. The CDR3 loop spans 12 amino acids.

The V gene is TRBV2, the J gene TRBJ1-2; D possibly corresponds to TRBD1 (5 bases). Germline assignment: CDR1 SNHLY and CDR2 FYNNEI. Trimming pared 1 base from V and 8 bases from J, leaving 11 bases between. The length of the CDR3 is 13 residues. CDR3 DNA: TGTGCCAGCAGTGAAGGGGGACGGGAGGGCTACACCTTC. It translates to CASSEGGREGYTF.

This clone has just one count. V usage is TRBV18 and J usage is TRBJ2-5; weak D call: TRBD1 (5 bases). The germline V gene has CDR1 KGHSH and CDR2 LQKENI. The CDR3 loop spans 14 amino acids. Trimming left V 6 bases short and J 4 bases short, with 15 bases between. The CDR3 region is CASSGDRGGETQYF. The CDR3 nucleotides are TGTGCCAGCTCTGGTGATAGGGGTGGAGAGACCCAGTACTTC.

This clone was observed a handful of times. This chain joins TRBV7-2 and TRBJ1-2; D is ambiguous. There are 12 residues in the CDR3. Trimming removed 3 bases from V and 4 bases from J, with 6 bases in between. CDR1 SGHTA and CDR2 FQGNSA come from the germline V gene. The DNA for the CDR3 is TGTGCCAGCAGCTTTCCCCGCTATGGCTACACCTTC. This sequence encodes CASSFPRYGYTF.

V and J are TRBV7-9 and TRBJ2-3; TRBD2 agrees at 12 bases. The CDR3 has 15 residues. The ends lost 7 bases at V and 0 bases at J; junction bases unmatched: 2. The germline gives CDR1 SEHNR, CDR2 FQNEAQ (reference sequence). The CDR3 region is CASTTSGGSTDTQYF. The CDR3 bases are TGTGCCAGCACCACTAGCGGGGGGAGCACAGATACGCAGTATTTT.

V gene TRBV7-3 combines with J gene TRBJ1-1, with D possibly TRBD1 on 5 matching bases. Germline V CDR1 and CDR2: SGHTA, FQGTGA. The CDR3 sequence is 14 residues long. Trimming stripped 2 bases from V and 3 bases from J, with 10 bases between. In nucleotides, the CDR3 is TGTGCCAGCAGCTTACGGGGGTCGTACACTGAAGCTTTCTTT. It is translated as CASSLRGSYTEAFF.